The clone carrying this T cell receptor beta chain was seen a handful of times. Its specificity is unknown. This CDR3 comprises 16 residues. The germline gives CDR1 LGHNA, CDR2 YNFKEQ. V was shortened by 1 base and J by 6 bases, with 18 bases between the two germline ends. TCRdb keeps only in-frame clones here, not all; method: immunoSEQ multiplex PCR. Seen here are 120,000 or so clones, around 94% observed once, and the top ten hold roughly 0.024%. This entry comes from a study of human thymus T cells. Study-wide results and caveats: Thymic and blood repertoires appeared to display a bias in their usage of V and J genes. Related work found strong thymic repertoire overlap between unrelated individuals.

Corrective heart surgery yielded the resections from which the thymus tissue came. Each of the donors was a healthy Finnish infant who was undergoing open corrective cardiac surgery for congenital heart defects. The rearrangement joins TRBV4-2 to TRBJ1-1; D uncertain. The source material was thymus tissue. The sequence was obtained from a boy under two years old with a congenital heart defect but otherwise immunologically healthy. In nucleotides, the CDR3 is TGTGCCAGCAGCCAAGTGGTTAGAACCCAAGGTCCTGAAGCTTTCTTT. It codes for CASSQVVRTQGPEAFF.